Shown below are 18 T cell receptor beta chains from a single sample sequenced in a study of technical replicates of blood from a few donors. The assay was immunoSEQ multiplex PCR, and TCRdb's table has in-frame clones only and misses some. Of 98,000 or so clones in the sample, around 95% are singletons; the top ten hold roughly 0.23%. The material sequenced was T cells isolated from PBMCs. The receptors were gathered from a human donor in good health.

V is TRBV28 and J is TRBJ2-7; D possibly corresponds to TRBD1 (6 bases). There are 14 residues in the CDR3. The V end lost 5 bases, the J end lost 5 bases, and 16 bases lay between the germline ends. Germline CDR1 is MDHEN and CDR2 is SYDVKM. The CDR3 nucleotides are TGTGCCAGCAGTCTCTCTACAGGGCTACACGAGCAGTACTTC. Translation gives CASSLSTGLHEQYF.

This chain uses TRBV5-1 with TRBJ2-2; 9 nucleotides line up with TRBD1. Germline CDR1 and CDR2: SGHRS and YFSETQ. There are 15 residues in the CDR3. The V gene end was trimmed by 4 bases and the J gene end by 5 bases; junction bases not matched to a gene: 6. CDR3 sequence reads: CASSVTGGGTGELFF. CDR3 nucleotide sequence: TGCGCCAGCAGCGTGACAGGGGGTGGAACCGGGGAGCTGTTTTTT. Filled out from reference TRBV5-1 and TRBJ2-2, the complete variable domain reads KAGVTQTPRYLIKTRGQQVTLSCSPISGHRSVSWYQQTPGQGLQFLFEYFSETQRNKGNFPGRFSGRQFSNSRSEMNVSTLELGDSALYLCASSVTGGGTGELFFGEGSRLTVL.

The chain uses TRBV7-9 and TRBJ2-1; D ambiguous. Germline CDR1 SEHNR, CDR2 FQNEAQ (reference sequence). Between the trimmed V and J ends, which lost 2 bases and 10 bases, there was a span of 12 bases. This CDR3 is 13 amino acids long. The CDR3 loop is CASSLSSAEEQFF. DNA for the CDR3: TGTGCCAGCAGCTTATCCTCGGCGGAAGAGCAGTTCTTC.

This clone came up once. The chain uses TRBV5-1 and TRBJ2-7; D may be TRBD1 (6 bases). The germline gives CDR1 SGHRS, CDR2 YFSETQ. CDR3 length: 16 residues. V lost 7 bases to trimming and J lost 3 bases, with 23 bases between them. The CDR3 reads CASSPSPRVGGYEQYF. As DNA, the CDR3 is TGCGCCAGCTCCCCCTCCCCCCGGGTAGGGGGCTACGAGCAGTACTTC.

The chain links TRBV5-1 to TRBJ2-1; D perhaps matches TRBD1 (5 bases). V dropped 0 bases and J dropped 3 bases, with 10 bases sitting between them. There are 15 residues in the CDR3. CDR1 is SGHRS and CDR2 is YFSETQ in the germline V gene. CDR3 residues: CASSLGQWDYNEQFF. The DNA for the CDR3 is TGCGCCAGCAGCTTGGGACAGTGGGACTACAATGAGCAGTTCTTC.

This rearrangement joins TRBV5-6 to TRBJ1-1, with D unclear. Germline assignment: CDR1 SGHDT and CDR2 YYEEEE. The CDR3 has 14 amino acids. Trimming left V 0 bases short and J 2 bases short, with 8 bases between. CDR3 in amino acids: CASSLAASNTEAFF. The CDR3, as DNA: TGTGCCAGCAGCTTGGCGGCTAGTAACACTGAAGCTTTCTTT.

The chain combines TRBV18 with TRBJ2-1; D not certain. This CDR3 spans 11 amino acids. V was shortened by 6 bases and J by 5 bases, with 5 bases between the two germline ends. Germline CDR1 KGHSH, CDR2 LQKENI. The CDR3 protein is CASSQDNEQFF. The CDR3 DNA follows: TGTGCCAGCTCTCAGGACAATGAGCAGTTCTTC.

This clone was found once. The chain carries TRBV6-1 and TRBJ1-2; D is ambiguous. Trimming shortened V by 9 bases and J by 6 bases, and 20 bases separated the two germline ends. Germline lookup yields CDR1 MNHNS and CDR2 SASEGT. The CDR3 totals 14 residues. The CDR3 here is CASTGMLEMNGYTF. CDR3 in DNA: TGTGCCAGTACGGGTATGCTGGAGATGAATGGCTACACCTTC.

The chain uses TRBV6-5 and TRBJ1-2; TRBD1 aligns across 7 bases. The J segment lost 6 bases and the V segment lost 4 bases, leaving 8 bases of the junction unmatched. Germline CDR1 MNHEY, CDR2 SVGAGI. This CDR3 is 14 amino acids long. The CDR3 loop reads CASSLRRQGDGYTF. The CDR3 bases are TGTGCCAGCAGTTTACGCCGACAGGGAGATGGCTACACCTTC.

V gene TRBV4-1 combines with J gene TRBJ2-3; the match to TRBD1 covers 8 bases. The CDR3 consists of 15 residues. V was pared by 1 base and J by 2 bases, with 2 bases of the junction left unmatched. Germline V gene lookup returns CDR1 MGHRA and CDR2 YSYEKL. The CDR3: CASSQVTGVTDTQYF. The CDR3 region has the DNA TGCGCCAGCAGCCAAGTGACAGGGGTCACAGATACGCAGTATTTT.

J is TRBJ2-7 and V is TRBV5-6; D possibly corresponds to TRBD1 (6 bases). The CDR3 spans 15 residues. V was shortened by 5 bases and J by 0 bases, with 15 bases between the two germline ends. Germline CDR1 SGHDT, CDR2 YYEEEE. The CDR3 coding sequence is TGTGCCAGCAGGGATATACAGGGTAGCTCCTACGAGCAGTACTTC. Its translation: CASRDIQGSSYEQYF.

On this clone itself: Different DNA sequences within this sample yield the same CDR3. The chain is built from TRBV5-1 and TRBJ2-5; 8 bases map to TRBD2. Germline V lookup: CDR1 SGHRS, CDR2 YFSETQ. This CDR3 contains 14 residues. V was pared by 1 base and J by 1 base, with 0 bases of the junction left unmatched. The CDR3 region has the DNA TGCGCCAGCAGCTTGACTAGCGGCCAAGAGACCCAGTACTTC. Amino acids: CASSLTSGQETQYF.

This chain links TRBV19 with TRBJ2-5, with 16 bases fitting TRBD2. V lost 5 bases, J lost 3 bases, and 6 bases stayed unmatched. Germline-derived CDR1 and CDR2 are LNHDA and SQIVND (reference sequence). There are 17 residues in the CDR3. CDR3 coding DNA: TGTGCCAGTAGTCCGGGACTAGCGGGAGGGATAAAAGAGACCCAGTACTTC. Its protein is CASSPGLAGGIKETQYF. Full variable domain (missing parts from reference TRBV19 and TRBJ2-5): DGGITQSPKYLFRKEGQNVTLSCEQNLNHDAMYWYRQDPGQGLRLIYYSQIVNDFQKGDIAEGYSVSREKKESFPLTVTSAQKNPTAFYLCASSPGLAGGIKETQYFGPGTRLLVL.

The V and J genes are TRBV28 and TRBJ2-6; 7 nucleotides align to TRBD1. The germline gives CDR1 MDHEN, CDR2 SYDVKM. The CDR3 is made up of 15 amino acids. The V segment lost 8 bases and the J segment 0 bases; nucleotides outside the gene matches: 4. The CDR3 is CASLRGSSGANVLTF. In DNA, the CDR3 is TGTGCCAGCCTCAGGGGGAGCTCTGGGGCCAACGTCCTGACTTTC. The full variable domain, rest sourced from reference TRBV28 and TRBJ2-6, is DVKVTQSSRYLVKRTGEKVFLECVQDMDHENMFWYRQDPGLGLRLIYFSYDVKMKEKGDIPEGYSVSREKKERFSLILESASTNQTSMYLCASLRGSSGANVLTFGAGSRLTVL.

The chain is built from TRBV10-2 and TRBJ1-3; D call uncertain. CDR3 length: 16 residues. Germline values: CDR1 WSHSY, CDR2 SAAADI. V was clipped by 8 bases and J by 0 bases, with 17 bases between them. The CDR3 sequence is CASREERGPSGNTIYF. In nucleotides, the CDR3 is TGCGCCAGCCGAGAAGAAAGAGGGCCCTCTGGAAACACCATATATTTT.

The CDR3 DNA reads TGTGCCATAACCCAGGGGACGGAGACCCAGTACTTC. Translated, it gives CAITQGTETQYF. The V gene is TRBV2, the J gene TRBJ2-5, with a tentative D call TRBD1 (6 bases). The CDR3 length is 12 residues. From germline, CDR1 is SNHLY and CDR2 FYNNEI. V was pared by 10 bases and J by 5 bases, with 14 bases between.

The chain combines TRBV4-1 with TRBJ2-1; 7 nucleotides align to TRBD2. V lost 6 bases to trimming and J lost 7 bases; unmatched junction nucleotides: 6. The germline V gene has CDR1 MGHRA and CDR2 YSYEKL. The CDR3 is 13 amino acids. CDR3 nucleotides: TGCGCCAGCAGACGCGGGAGTGGAAATGAGCAGTTCTTC. Protein: CASRRGSGNEQFF.

In DNA, the CDR3 is TGTGCCAGCAGTTTGGCTACGGGGGGACTCATTCAGTACTTC. Protein: CASSLATGGLIQYF. The rearrangement links TRBV28 to TRBJ2-4, with 7 nucleotides matching TRBD2. Germline V gives CDR1 MDHEN, CDR2 SYDVKM. CDR3 length: 14 residues. The ends lost 3 bases at V and 9 bases at J; junction bases unmatched: 8.